Listed here are 21 T cell receptor beta chains from one sample, sequenced in a study of cytomegalovirus exposure and HLA in healthy donors. With 60 Vbeta and 13 Jbeta primers, the PCR was carried out. The method was immunoSEQ multiplex PCR; TCRdb's version includes in-frame clones alone and lacks a portion of them. The sample includes over 65,000 clones, around 80% of them seen just once. Sequences were obtained from PBMCs. The receptors originated from a human donor in good health.

This clone appeared many times. V gene TRBV7-2 combines with J gene TRBJ2-7; perhaps TRBD2 as D (7 bases). Germline lookup yields CDR1 SGHTA and CDR2 FQGNSA. The CDR3 covers 14 residues. V gave up 0 bases and J gave up 2 bases, with 8 bases separating them. CDR3 sequence reads: CASSLAGGPYEQYF. CDR3 coding DNA: TGTGCCAGCAGCTTAGCGGGGGGGCCCTACGAGCAGTACTTC.

This clone appeared once. The chain couples TRBV2 to TRBJ2-3; possibly TRBD1 for D (6 bases). This CDR3 contains 14 residues. The V end lost 10 bases, the J end lost 0 bases, and 14 bases lay between the germline ends. The germline CDR1 and CDR2 sequences are SNHLY and FYNNEI. The CDR3 loop is CATGQILSTDTQYF. The CDR3 nucleotides read TGTGCCACCGGACAGATCCTTAGCACAGATACGCAGTATTTT. The variable domain in full, completed from reference TRBV2 and TRBJ2-3, reads EPEVTQTPSHQVTQMGQEVILRCVPISNHLYFYWYRQILGQKVEFLVSFYNNEISEKSEIFDDQFSVERPDGSNFTLKIRSTKLEDSAMYFCATGQILSTDTQYFGPGTRLTVL.

The chain employs TRBV9 and TRBJ1-1, with D uncertain. Per germline, CDR1 SGDLS and CDR2 YYNGEE. V gave up 0 bases and J gave up 7 bases, with 10 bases separating them. The CDR3 consists of 13 residues. The CDR3 protein is CASSVAGAGEAFF. The DNA of the CDR3 is TGTGCCAGCAGCGTAGCGGGTGCCGGTGAAGCTTTCTTT.

The rearrangement links TRBV14 to TRBJ1-2; D is ambiguous. The CDR3 totals 12 residues. V was trimmed by 1 base and J by 8 bases, leaving 8 bases between them. Germline CDR1 and CDR2: SGHDN and FVKESK. The CDR3 spells CASSQAARGYTF. The CDR3 DNA reads as TGTGCCAGCAGCCAAGCGGCGAGGGGCTACACCTTC.

CDR3 in DNA: TGCGCCAGCAGTGACCGGGACTCGGGAGTCACCGGGGAGCTGTTTTTT. It yields the protein CASSDRDSGVTGELFF. The chain links TRBV10-1 to TRBJ2-2; a possible D gene is TRBD2 (6 bases). This CDR3 contains 16 residues. The germline gives CDR1 WNHNN, CDR2 SYGVQD (reference sequence). The germline V and J ends were trimmed by 3 bases and 4 bases, with 15 bases remaining between them.

The chain is built from TRBV27 and TRBJ2-3; 7 bases are shared with TRBD2. Germline loops: CDR1 MNHEY, CDR2 SMNVEV (reference sequence). The CDR3 contains 11 residues. The ends lost 4 bases at V and 9 bases at J; junction bases unmatched: 1. In DNA, the CDR3 is TGTGCCAGCAGTTACGGGGGGACGCAGTATTTT. It yields the protein CASSYGGTQYF.

V is TRBV4-1 and J is TRBJ1-2; weak D call: TRBD1 (5 bases). From germline, CDR1 is MGHRA and CDR2 YSYEKL. The V end was cut by 5 bases, the J end by 2 bases, with 15 bases between. The CDR3 consists of 15 residues. CDR3 in amino acids: CASSGDSFGNYGYTF. In DNA form, the CDR3 reads TGCGCCAGCAGCGGGGACTCATTCGGGAACTATGGCTACACCTTC.

In its sample, this clone was seen once. This chain links TRBV9 with TRBJ2-7; tentatively, D is TRBD1 (5 bases). This CDR3 region has 16 residues. Trimming shortened V by 0 bases and J by 1 base, and 14 bases separated the two germline ends. The germline CDR1 and CDR2 sequences are SGDLS and YYNGEE. The CDR3 DNA is TGTGCCAGCAGCGTAGGGGCAGGTAGGGGTTCCTACGAGCAGTACTTC. Protein: CASSVGAGRGSYEQYF.

Notes on this clone: One end of the junction fails to match germline, which may point to a read error. The gene calls are TRBV5-1 and TRBJ1-6; no firm D call. From germline, CDR1 is SGHRS and CDR2 YFSETQ. This CDR3 contains 16 residues. Here the CDR3 reads CASSSDTPGNNSPLNF. In DNA, the CDR3 is TGCGCCAGCAGCTCTGACACGCCAGGCAATAATTCACCCCTCAACTTT.

The J gene is TRBJ2-2, the V gene TRBV29-1; 10 bases fit TRBD2. The CDR3 spans 15 residues. The trim removed 5 bases at V and 1 base at J, leaving 4 bases unmatched. From germline, CDR1 is SQVTM and CDR2 ANQGSEA. CDR3 in DNA: TGCAGCGTTCTCCTAGCGGGGGAGAACACCGGGGAGCTGTTTTTT. Encoded protein: CSVLLAGENTGELFF.

The chain couples TRBV11-2 to TRBJ1-6, with 11 bases identical to TRBD1. CDR3 length equals 18 residues. Trimming removed 4 bases from V and 0 bases from J; junction bases left unmatched: 5. The germline V gene has CDR1 SGHAT and CDR2 FQNNGV. The CDR3 region has the DNA TGTGCCAGCAGCTCCCGGACAGGGGGCAGCTCCTATAATTCACCCCTCCACTTT. Amino acid sequence: CASSSRTGGSSYNSPLHF.

The chain carries TRBV7-9 and TRBJ1-5, with 7 bases that match TRBD1. CDR3 length equals 14 residues. From germline, CDR1 is SEHNR and CDR2 FQNEAQ (reference sequence). Trimming at V came to 5 bases and at J to 3 bases, leaving 4 bases not matched to a gene. The CDR3 DNA reads TGTGCCAGCAGCCCGGACAGGTACAATCAGCCCCAGCATTTT. As protein: CASSPDRYNQPQHF.

The V call is TRBV29-1, the J call TRBJ2-5; 11 nucleotides align to TRBD1. The DNA end is more similar to TRBJ2-7, so the J call may be wrong. The CDR3 sequence is 15 residues long. Germline V gives CDR1 SQVTM, CDR2 ANQGSEA. CDR3 protein: CSVEDAGTGGYEQYF. Written as DNA, the CDR3 is TGCAGCGTTGAAGACGCCGGGACAGGGGGGTACGAGCAGTACTTC.

A note on this clone: At one end, the junction sequence differs from germline, possibly due to a read error. V gene TRBV4-3 combines with J gene TRBJ1-2; D gene ambiguous. CDR1 LGHNA and CDR2 YSLEER come from the germline V gene. The CDR3 has 15 residues. This chain's CDR3 is CTSSQRVGRDCGYTF. CDR3 nucleotide sequence: TGCACCAGCAGCCAAAGGGTGGGGAGAGACTGTGGCTACACCTTC.

The gene calls are TRBV7-9 and TRBJ1-2; TRBD1 agrees at 8 bases. The CDR3 extends over 14 amino acids. The junction had 10 bases not matched to a gene; V was cut back by 5 bases and J by 8 bases. CDR1 and CDR2 from the germline V gene are SEHNR and FQNEAQ (reference sequence). DNA of the CDR3: TGTGCCAGCAGCCTCCCCCAGGGGGCGGCGGGCTACACCTTC. Residues: CASSLPQGAAGYTF.

This chain uses TRBV7-9 with TRBJ1-4; 11 bases align to TRBD1. The CDR3 contains 17 residues. The germline gives CDR1 SEHNR, CDR2 FQNEAQ (reference sequence). Unmatched junction bases numbered 9, after V lost 5 bases and J lost 4 bases. Here the CDR3 reads CASSRRTGGYSNEKLFF. In nucleotides, the CDR3 is TGTGCCAGCAGCCGAAGGACAGGGGGCTATAGTAATGAAAAACTGTTTTTT.

The rearrangement uses TRBV7-9 and TRBJ2-2; 10 nucleotides agree with TRBD1. The V gene's germline CDR1 is SEHNR and CDR2 FQNEAQ (reference sequence). This CDR3 is 17 amino acids long. V was pared by 4 bases and J by 3 bases, with 8 bases of the junction left unmatched. As DNA, the CDR3 is TGTGCCAGCAGCTCGCCGGGACAGGGGTATGACACCGGGGAGCTGTTTTTT. Its translation: CASSSPGQGYDTGELFF.

This rearrangement joins TRBV27 to TRBJ1-5; 10 bases are shared with TRBD1. CDR1 and CDR2 (germline): MNHEY, SMNVEV (reference sequence). The CDR3 loop spans 17 amino acids. The ends lost 2 bases at V and 6 bases at J; junction bases unmatched: 10. Here the CDR3 reads CASSLGQGVVGSQPQHF. CDR3 bases: TGTGCCAGCAGTTTAGGACAGGGGGTGGTGGGGAGTCAGCCCCAGCATTTT.

This clone was counted once. The CDR3 here is CASSGQGTSAQHF. The CDR3 nucleotides are TGTGCCAGCAGTGGACAGGGGACCTCGGCCCAGCATTTT. The J gene is TRBJ1-5, the V gene TRBV2; 8 bases fit TRBD1. V shed 4 bases, J shed 11 bases, and the junction held 7 bases outside the gene matches. Germline V gene data show CDR1 as SNHLY and CDR2 as FYNNEI. This CDR3 comprises 13 residues.

This rearrangement joins TRBV7-9 to TRBJ1-2; 8 bases map to TRBD1. Germline loops: CDR1 SEHNR, CDR2 FQNEAQ (reference sequence). CDR3 length equals 15 residues. The ends lost 5 bases at V and 4 bases at J; junction bases unmatched: 9. CDR3 amino acids: CASSRPTGGGYGYTF. In DNA form, the CDR3 reads TGTGCCAGCAGCCGGCCCACAGGGGGGGGCTATGGCTACACCTTC.

The V gene is TRBV18, the J gene TRBJ2-1, with 7 bases that match TRBD1. Trimming took 3 bases from V and 3 from J; bases not matched to a gene: 5. CDR1 is KGHSH and CDR2 is LQKENI in the germline V gene. The CDR3 runs to 15 residues. Here the CDR3 DNA reads TGTGCCAGCTCACCCCTCAGGGGGTTCTACAATGAGCAGTTCTTC. Its translation is CASSPLRGFYNEQFF. Full variable domain (remainder filled in from reference TRBV18 and TRBJ2-1): NAGVMQNPRHLVRRRGQEARLRCSPMKGHSHVYWYRQLPEEGLKFMVYLQKENIIDESGMPKERFSAEFPKEGPSILRIQQVVRGDSAAYFCASSPLRGFYNEQFFGPGTRLTVL.